This T cell receptor beta chain was recovered during a study of T cell changes during pregnancy in multiple sclerosis. The CDR3 sequence is 12 residues long. V dropped 4 bases and J dropped 15; count of bases not matched to a gene: 7. The germline gives CDR1 LNHNV, CDR2 YYDKDF (reference sequence). The protocol was immunoSEQ multiplex PCR, while the TCRdb copy is restricted to in-frame clones and leaves out a portion. The table shows approximately 36,000 clones, with 93% occurring only once. The source of this sequence is a female donor with multiple sclerosis, enrolled in a pregnancy study. The sample here was CD4+ T cells from peripheral blood mononuclear cells, taken in the first trimester of pregnancy. The V and J genes are TRBV15 and TRBJ2-1; 9 bases match TRBD1. Here the CDR3 reads CATSKLGQGPFF. The CDR3 DNA follows: TGTGCCACCAGCAAATTGGGACAGGGTCCGTTCTTC. Variable domain in full (rest from reference TRBV15 and TRBJ2-1): DAMVIQNPRYQVTQFGKPVTLSCSQTLNHNVMYWYQQKSSQAPKLLFHYYDKDFNNEADTPDNFQSRRPNTSFCFLDIRSPGLGDTAMYLCATSKLGQGPFFGPGTRLTVL.